Below, 2 T cell receptor beta chains from the same sample are listed, as sequenced in a study of beta chain features in type 1 diabetes. Study-level points and caveats: There was a moderate but significant shortening of TCRB CDR3s in all four CD4+ subsets of Type 1 diabetes patients.

Their antigens remain unidentified. Expressed TCRB transcripts were sequenced because the entire RNA isolate underwent reverse transcription. The data were produced by immunoSEQ multiplex PCR, yet TCRdb's version contains in-frame clones alone and is incomplete. The repertoire holds some 200,000 clones, approximately 16% seen once, with more than 0.075% in the top ten. Source material: naive CD4+ T cells from blood. The receptors here all came from a man aged 30 to 39 with type 1 diabetes.

This chain links TRBV6-1 with TRBJ2-7; D not resolved. Trimming stripped 8 bases from V and 4 bases from J, with 21 bases between. CDR3 length: 15 amino acids. Germline values: CDR1 MNHNS, CDR2 SASEGT. Written as DNA, the CDR3 is TGTGCCAGCTACGCTGGGCAGGCTTATCTTTACGAGCAGTACTTC. Translating it yields CASYAGQAYLYEQYF.

A note on this clone: The DNA is left out, because the CDR3 cannot be placed on it with certainty; the CDR3 is given as TCRdb lists it. The chain links TRBV29-1 to TRBJ2-1; TRBD1 was called by the table and not checked on the DNA. Counting both end residues, the CDR3 totals 13 amino acids. The V gene's germline CDR1 is SQVTM and CDR2 ANQGSEA. The CDR3 sequence is CSVAAGTGVAPVF.